This TCR beta chain came from a study of blood T cell repertoires in COVID-19. Whole-study context: The analysed material was cDNA or gDNA that came from T cells, B-cell-depleted T cells, or PBMCs.

J lost 7 bases, V lost 7 bases, and 4 bases had no gene match. This CDR3 is built from 12 residues. The repertoire was sequenced with immunoSEQ multiplex PCR; TCRdb's copy has only in-frame clones and lacks some. The data show a few hundred thousand clones, over 75% seen once. The sequenced material came from peripheral blood. The receptor was derived from a human donor in a cohort sampled during active COVID-19. The chain couples TRBV12-3 or TRBV12-4 to TRBJ1-2; 9 bases are a match to TRBD1. CDR3 sequence reads: CASTTGGFGYTF. The DNA for the CDR3 is TGTGCCAGCACTACAGGGGGCTTTGGCTACACCTTC.